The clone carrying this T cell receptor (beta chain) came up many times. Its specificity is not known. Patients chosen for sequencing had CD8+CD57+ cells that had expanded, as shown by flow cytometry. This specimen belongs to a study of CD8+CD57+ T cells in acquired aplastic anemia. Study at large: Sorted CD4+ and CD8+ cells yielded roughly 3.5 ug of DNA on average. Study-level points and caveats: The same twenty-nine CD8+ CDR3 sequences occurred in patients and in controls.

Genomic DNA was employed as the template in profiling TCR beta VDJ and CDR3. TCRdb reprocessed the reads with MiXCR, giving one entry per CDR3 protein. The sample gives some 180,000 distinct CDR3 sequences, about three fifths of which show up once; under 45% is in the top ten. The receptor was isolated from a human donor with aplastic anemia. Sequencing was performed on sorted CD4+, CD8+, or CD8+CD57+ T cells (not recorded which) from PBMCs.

CDR3 in amino acids: CASGDRVNEKLFF. For the CDR3, the DNA is TGTGCCAGCGGGGACAGGGTTAATGAAAAACTGTTTTTT. V and J are TRBV5-5 and TRBJ1-4, with 9 bases fitting TRBD1. Germline V gene sequence: CDR1 SGHKS, CDR2 YYEKEE (reference sequence). The CDR3 runs 13 residues. Losses at the gene ends were 7 bases for V and 4 bases for J; bases not matched to a gene: 2. The full variable domain, its missing parts supplied by reference TRBV5-5 and TRBJ1-4, is DAGVTQSPTHLIKTRGQQVTLRCSPISGHKSVSWYQQVLGQGPQFIFQYYEKEERGRGNFPDRFSARQFPNYSSELNVNALLLGDSALYLCASGDRVNEKLFFGSGTQLSVL.